This entry describes one T cell receptor beta chain. Germline-derived CDR1 and CDR2 are ENHRY and SYGVKD. The CDR3 is 15 residues long. V was clipped by 10 bases and J by 2 bases, with 18 bases between them. Authors' processing steps: Reference gene primer amplification gave estimated nucleated cell counts. Measured with immunoSEQ multiplex PCR; TCRdb has only the in-frame clones, and not every one. That table is the source of V, J and clone size, and D and trimming were worked out from the DNA. The data show roughly 340,000 clones, approximately 89% seen once. This specimen comes from a study of blood T cell repertoires in COVID-19. In the study overall: The United States, Italy and Spain supplied acute and convalescent COVID-19 samples.

Sequenced sample: peripheral blood. This sequence originates from a woman between 18 and 29 years old who had recovered from COVID-19. This rearrangement joins TRBV10-3 to TRBJ1-5, with a weak D call TRBD1 (6 bases). The CDR3 nucleotides read TGTGCCACCGGCACGACAGGTCCGGGCAATCAGCCCCAGCATTTT. This translates into CATGTTGPGNQPQHF.